The entry below gives a single TCR beta chain sequence along with its context. The antigen is unknown. These data belong to a study of beta chain features in type 1 diabetes. Expressed TCRB transcripts were sequenced because the entire RNA isolate underwent reverse transcription. The table came from immunoSEQ multiplex PCR; TCRdb's copy has only in-frame clones and leaves some out. The repertoire holds about 360,000 clones, with roughly 13% as singletons. Study findings and constraints: Among patients, naive, central memory and Treg TCRB repertoires appeared more similar than among healthy donors.

This CDR3 region has 12 residues. Germline V gives CDR1 SQVTM, CDR2 ANQGSEA. Trimming stripped 1 base from V and 5 bases from J, with 6 bases between. The receptor's source is a man younger than 30 in good health. The chain combines TRBV29-1 with TRBJ2-1; D is unresolved. Sequenced input: naive CD4+ T cells from blood. Here the CDR3 DNA reads TGCAGCGTTGAAGTACAGCACAATGAGCAGTTCTTC. It codes for CSVEVQHNEQFF.